One sample yielded the 17 T cell receptor beta chains listed below, sequenced in a study of technical replicates of blood from a handful of donors (dated by TCRdb to the late 2010s). Library prep was done by the immunoSEQ multiplex PCR assay. Sourced from immuneACCESS, this table was stored by TCRdb with only in-frame sequences that have V and J called. A share of the clones is absent; for the studies checked, an unresolved V gene accounts for under half, and the remainder has no known explanation. Within this sample are about 83,000 clones, with around 92% of them counted one time only. The ten largest account for around 0.3% of the sample. Sample: T cells isolated from PBMCs. The receptors stem from a human donor in good health.

V and J are TRBV10-3 and TRBJ1-1; D call uncertain. With 6 bases removed from V and 1 base from J, the gap between germline ends came to 9 bases. There are 13 residues in the CDR3. The germline V gene encodes CDR1 ENHRY and CDR2 SYGVKD. The CDR3 DNA follows: TGTGCCATCAGACCGACACAGAACACTGAAGCTTTCTTT. It yields the protein CAIRPTQNTEAFF.

The chain is built from TRBV10-3 and TRBJ2-2, with 10 positions matching TRBD2. The CDR3 runs to 18 residues. Germline V gene data show CDR1 as ENHRY and CDR2 as SYGVKD. The ends lost 6 bases at V and 4 bases at J; junction bases unmatched: 14. The CDR3 DNA sequence: TGTGCCATCAGGAAAACCTCCTCTAGCGGGGGTCTCACCGGGGAGCTGTTTTTT. Translated, it gives CAIRKTSSSGGLTGELFF.

V is TRBV7-2 and J is TRBJ2-3; D is possibly TRBD2 (7 bases). The germline CDR1 and CDR2 sequences are SGHTA and FQGNSA. The CDR3 contains 15 residues. Trimming cost V 2 bases and J 2 bases, with 11 bases left between them. The CDR3 spells CASSLRGGLTDTQYF. In DNA form, the CDR3 reads TGTGCCAGCAGCTTAAGGGGGGGCCTCACAGATACGCAGTATTTT.

The chain joins TRBV5-8 to TRBJ1-1; 7 nucleotides line up with TRBD1. J lost 0 bases, V lost 0 bases, and 5 bases had no gene match. The V gene's germline CDR1 is SGHTS and CDR2 YDEGEE. The CDR3 spans 16 residues. The DNA for the CDR3 is TGTGCCAGCAGCTTGGAACTAGGGACAGTGAACACTGAAGCTTTCTTT. It codes for CASSLELGTVNTEAFF.

This chain uses TRBV5-4 with TRBJ1-1, with D maybe TRBD1 (5 bases). The CDR3 extends over 14 amino acids. Trimming took 0 bases from V and 3 from J, leaving 9 bases between them. Germline lookup yields CDR1 SGHNT and CDR2 YYREEE (reference sequence). The CDR3 nucleotides are TGTGCCAGCAGCTTGGCGCTGGGGCACACTGAAGCTTTCTTT. This encodes CASSLALGHTEAFF.

This sequence joins TRBV27 and TRBJ2-1; TRBD2 agrees at 12 bases. J lost 8 bases, V lost 2 bases, and 1 base had no gene match. CDR3 length: 14 amino acids. The germline V gene has CDR1 MNHEY and CDR2 SMNVEV (reference sequence). Written as DNA, the CDR3 is TGTGCCAGCAGTTTACTAGCGGGAGGGGATGAGCAGTTCTTC. Its translation: CASSLLAGGDEQFF.

The chain couples TRBV19 to TRBJ1-1; D unclear. V shed 6 bases and J shed 2 bases, with 10 bases lying between them. The CDR3 runs 13 residues. Germline V gene lookup returns CDR1 LNHDA and CDR2 SQIVND (reference sequence). The CDR3 sequence is CASRRRGNTEAFF. In DNA, the CDR3 is TGTGCCAGTAGGAGACGGGGAAACACTGAAGCTTTCTTT. Filled out from reference TRBV19 and TRBJ1-1, the complete variable domain reads DGGITQSPKYLFRKEGQNVTLSCEQNLNHDAMYWYRQDPGQGLRLIYYSQIVNDFQKGDIAEGYSVSREKKESFPLTVTSAQKNPTAFYLCASRRRGNTEAFFGQGTRLTVV.

This rearrangement joins TRBV6-5 to TRBJ1-1; TRBD1 aligns across 7 bases. Trimming at V came to 7 bases and at J to 1 base, leaving 6 bases not matched to a gene. This CDR3 comprises 14 residues. The germline gives CDR1 MNHEY, CDR2 SVGAGI. The CDR3 protein is CASKQGRGNTEAFF. The CDR3 DNA is TGTGCCAGCAAACAGGGGCGCGGGAACACTGAAGCTTTCTTT.

This sequence joins TRBV5-6 and TRBJ2-3; 7 nucleotides align to TRBD1. Trimming took 0 bases from V and 1 from J; bases not matched to a gene: 11. Germline CDR1 SGHDT, CDR2 YYEEEE. CDR3 size: 18 residues. The CDR3 loop is CASSLVFCRGSGTDTQYF. The CDR3 nucleotides read TGTGCCAGCAGCTTGGTTTTTTGCAGGGGGTCGGGCACAGATACGCAGTATTTT.

The count of this clone is one. The V call is TRBV2, the J call TRBJ2-1; 12 bases match TRBD2. CDR1 is SNHLY and CDR2 is FYNNEI in the germline V gene. V lost 5 bases and J lost 9; bases outside the gene matches: 5. The CDR3 runs 14 residues. CDR3 residues: CASSPGLAGFEQFF. The CDR3 coding sequence is TGTGCCAGCAGTCCGGGACTAGCGGGCTTTGAGCAGTTCTTC.

The table lists this clone with a count of one. The rearrangement uses TRBV4-1 and TRBJ1-2; 8 positions agree with TRBD1. From germline, CDR1 is MGHRA and CDR2 YSYEKL. V dropped 3 bases and J dropped 6; count of bases not matched to a gene: 12. The CDR3 totals 16 residues. Here the CDR3 reads CASSHQVDRVADGYTF. CDR3 in DNA: TGCGCCAGCAGCCATCAAGTGGACAGGGTGGCGGATGGCTACACCTTC.

The V call is TRBV27, the J call TRBJ1-5, with D perhaps matching TRBD1 (6 bases). V lost 3 bases, J lost 3 bases, and 12 bases lay in between. The CDR3 extends over 15 amino acids. Germline V CDR1 and CDR2: MNHEY, SMNVEV (reference sequence). In DNA form, the CDR3 reads TGTGCCAGCAGTTTGAACAGGGCGCCCAATCAGCCCCAGCATTTT. Amino acid sequence: CASSLNRAPNQPQHF.

The chain employs TRBV28 and TRBJ2-4, with a possible D match to TRBD2 (5 bases). CDR3 length: 14 amino acids. Trimming pared 6 bases from V and 7 bases from J, leaving 16 bases between. Looked up from germline, CDR1 is MDHEN and CDR2 is SYDVKM. The CDR3 nucleotides are TGTGCCAGCAGCCGAACGGCTAGCTACAACATTCAGTACTTC. Protein: CASSRTASYNIQYF.

V gene TRBV19 combines with J gene TRBJ1-2, with D maybe TRBD1 (5 bases). The germline V and J ends were trimmed by 2 bases and 1 base, with 11 bases remaining between them. CDR3 length: 15 residues. Looked up from germline, CDR1 is LNHDA and CDR2 is SQIVND (reference sequence). CDR3 sequence (DNA): TGTGCCAGTAGTATACAGCGGGGCCTTAACTATGGCTACACCTTC. Amino acids: CASSIQRGLNYGYTF.

V gene TRBV28 combines with J gene TRBJ1-1; 7 positions match TRBD1. Germline loops: CDR1 MDHEN, CDR2 SYDVKM. The CDR3 has 14 residues. The V segment lost 6 bases and the J segment 11 bases; nucleotides outside the gene matches: 15. This CDR3 is CASRPTGDRYPAFF. The CDR3 DNA reads as TGTGCCAGCAGACCAACAGGGGATCGGTATCCGGCTTTCTTT.

This sequence joins TRBV6-6 and TRBJ1-2; 12 bases map to TRBD1. After removal of 5 bases from V and 6 bases from J, the junction contained 7 bases not matched to a gene. Germline V gene data show CDR1 as MNHNY and CDR2 as SVGAGI (reference sequence). The CDR3 contains 15 residues. CDR3 nucleotides: TGTGCCAGCAGTGCTCCCGGGACAGGGGGCCATGGCTACACCTTC. This gives the protein CASSAPGTGGHGYTF.

The chain has TRBV10-1 and TRBJ2-3; D might be TRBD2 (6 bases). The CDR3 is 15 amino acids. V lost 6 bases and J 1 base, leaving 14 bases between the germline ends. CDR1 is WNHNN, CDR2 SYGVQD, per germline (reference sequence). Written as DNA, the CDR3 is TGCGCCAGCAGCCCTCGGGACTCTCGCACAGATACGCAGTATTTT. It translates to CASSPRDSRTDTQYF.